Sequencing of this TCR beta chain was carried out in a study of patients and donors after allogeneic stem cell transplantation. The ends were cut back, 0 bases at V and 5 bases at J, with 10 bases in the middle. The CDR3 sequence is 14 residues long. Per germline, CDR1 MGHRA and CDR2 YSYEKL. From the RT-PCR reads, TCRdb called clonotypes with MiXCR, one entry per CDR3 protein. The table records hundreds of thousands of distinct CDR3 sequences, under 20% of them present only once. This receptor was taken from a human donor who was either an allogeneic HSCT recipient or a stem cell or donor lymphocyte infusion donor (not recorded which). It is not recorded whose cells these are; they may come from a transplant donor. This chain links TRBV4-1 with TRBJ1-1; D is uncertain. Sample: blood, either unsorted or a sorted T cell fraction (not recorded which). The CDR3 DNA follows: TGCGCCAGCAGCCAAGACATGGCCACGACTGAAGCTTTCTTT. It specifies CASSQDMATTEAFF.